This T cell receptor beta chain is from a study of cytomegalovirus exposure and HLA in healthy donors. This CDR3 has 15 residues. Per the germline V gene, CDR1 is SQVTM and CDR2 is ANQGSEA. J was trimmed by 0 bases and V by 7 bases; bases with no gene match: 8. Vbeta (60) and Jbeta (13) primers were used in the PCR. The repertoire was sequenced with immunoSEQ multiplex PCR; TCRdb's copy has only in-frame clones and lacks some. Of a few hundred thousand clones in the sample, about 80% are singletons; the top ten hold roughly 3%. Overall study findings and caveats: Overall, roughly 160 TCR beta chains were annotated as cytomegalovirus-associated. The authors later found TCR association rates varying by HLA locus, with DRB1 most and HLA-C fewest.

Comment on this clone: Its antigen is as yet unknown.

This sequence was found in a woman in her twenties or thirties in good health and CMV-seronegative. Sequenced sample: PBMCs. This chain joins TRBV29-1 and TRBJ2-1; TRBD2 agrees at 8 bases. The CDR3 coding sequence is TGCAGCGCTTCGGGGGGGTCGATCTCCTACAATGAGCAGTTCTTC. It encodes CSASGGSISYNEQFF.